This T cell receptor (beta chain) originates from a study of cytomegalovirus exposure and HLA in healthy donors. Study outcomes and limitations: A further, later analysis showed that HLA-associated TCR beta chains (compared with equally common others) were more clonally expanded. In vitro assays verified that a few CMV-associated chains recognized CMV antigens specifically.

Germline V gene sequence: CDR1 SGHTA, CDR2 FQGNSA. The CDR3 consists of 20 residues. Germline trimming cut 0 bases from V and 1 base from J; bases unmatched to any gene: 15. PCR amplification relied on 60 Vbeta primers (plus 13 Jbeta primers). This table comes from immunoSEQ multiplex PCR, and its TCRdb copy is limited to in-frame clones, with some not included. The table shows around 180,000 clones, with 77% occurring only once. This clone has a handful of counts. Its matching antigen is unknown. The specimen was PBMCs. The source is a woman aged 25 to 39 in good health and CMV-seropositive. The chain links TRBV7-2 to TRBJ2-1; 7 bases are shared with TRBD2. CDR3 DNA: TGTGCCAGCAGCTTAGCGTGGGGGGAGGGACCTCGCCTTTCCTACAATGAGCAGTTCTTC. It codes for CASSLAWGEGPRLSYNEQFF.